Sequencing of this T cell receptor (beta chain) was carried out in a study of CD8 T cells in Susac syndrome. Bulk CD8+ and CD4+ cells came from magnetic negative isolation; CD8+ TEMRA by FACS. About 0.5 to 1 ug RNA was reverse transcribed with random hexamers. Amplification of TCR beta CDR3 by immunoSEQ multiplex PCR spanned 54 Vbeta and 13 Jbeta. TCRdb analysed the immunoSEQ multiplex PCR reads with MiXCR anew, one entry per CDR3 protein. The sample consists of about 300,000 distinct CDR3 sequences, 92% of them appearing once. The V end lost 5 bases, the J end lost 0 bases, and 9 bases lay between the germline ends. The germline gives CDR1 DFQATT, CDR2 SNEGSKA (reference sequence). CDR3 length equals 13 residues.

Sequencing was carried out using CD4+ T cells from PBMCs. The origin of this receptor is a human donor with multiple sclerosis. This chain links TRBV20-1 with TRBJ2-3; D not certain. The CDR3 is CSAQLGSTDTQYF. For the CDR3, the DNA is TGCAGTGCTCAACTGGGGAGCACAGATACGCAGTATTTT.